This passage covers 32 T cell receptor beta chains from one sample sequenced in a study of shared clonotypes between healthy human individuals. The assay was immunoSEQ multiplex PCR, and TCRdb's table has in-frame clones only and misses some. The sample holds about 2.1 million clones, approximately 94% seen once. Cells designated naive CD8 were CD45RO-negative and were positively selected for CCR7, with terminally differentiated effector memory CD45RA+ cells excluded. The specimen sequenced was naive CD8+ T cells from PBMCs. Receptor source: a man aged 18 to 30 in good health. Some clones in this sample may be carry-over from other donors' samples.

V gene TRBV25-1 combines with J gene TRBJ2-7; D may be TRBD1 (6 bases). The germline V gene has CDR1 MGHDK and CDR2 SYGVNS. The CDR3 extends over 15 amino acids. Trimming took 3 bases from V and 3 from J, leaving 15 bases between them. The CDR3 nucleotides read TGTGCCAGCAGTGATTCCGACAGGTACGGCTACGAGCAGTACTTC. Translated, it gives CASSDSDRYGYEQYF.

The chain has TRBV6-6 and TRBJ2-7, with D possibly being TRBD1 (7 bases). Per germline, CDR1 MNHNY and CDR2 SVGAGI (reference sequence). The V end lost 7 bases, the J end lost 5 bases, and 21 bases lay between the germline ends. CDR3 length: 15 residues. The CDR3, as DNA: TGTGCCAGCATCAGCTCCAGGGGGGTAAACCACGAGCAGTACTTC. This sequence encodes CASISSRGVNHEQYF.

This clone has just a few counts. The CDR3 DNA sequence: TGTGCCAGTAGTACCCGGGACACATACAATGAGCAGTTCTTC. Translating it yields CASSTRDTYNEQFF. The V gene is TRBV19, the J gene TRBJ2-1; perhaps TRBD1 as D (6 bases). The CDR3 runs 14 residues. Between the trimmed V and J ends, which lost 4 bases and 4 bases, there was a span of 11 bases. Per germline, CDR1 LNHDA and CDR2 SQIVND (reference sequence).

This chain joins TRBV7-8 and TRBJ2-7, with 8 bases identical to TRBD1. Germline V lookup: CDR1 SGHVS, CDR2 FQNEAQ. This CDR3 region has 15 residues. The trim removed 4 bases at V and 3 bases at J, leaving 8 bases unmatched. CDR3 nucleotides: TGTGCCAGCAGCTCCACGACAGGGGCAGTCTACGAGCAGTACTTC. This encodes CASSSTTGAVYEQYF.

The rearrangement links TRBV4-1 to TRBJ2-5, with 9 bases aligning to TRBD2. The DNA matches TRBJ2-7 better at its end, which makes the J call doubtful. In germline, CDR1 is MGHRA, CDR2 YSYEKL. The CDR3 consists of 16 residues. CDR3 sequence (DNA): TGCGCCAGCAGCCAAGATCCCATAGCGGGGGCTGACGAGCAGTACTTC. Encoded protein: CASSQDPIAGADEQYF.

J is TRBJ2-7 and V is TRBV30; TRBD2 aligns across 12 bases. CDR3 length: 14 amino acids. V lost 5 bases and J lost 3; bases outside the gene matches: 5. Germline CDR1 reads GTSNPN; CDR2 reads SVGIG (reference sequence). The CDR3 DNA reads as TGTGCCTGGGAGACTAGCGGGAGCTACTACGAGCAGTACTTC. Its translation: CAWETSGSYYEQYF.

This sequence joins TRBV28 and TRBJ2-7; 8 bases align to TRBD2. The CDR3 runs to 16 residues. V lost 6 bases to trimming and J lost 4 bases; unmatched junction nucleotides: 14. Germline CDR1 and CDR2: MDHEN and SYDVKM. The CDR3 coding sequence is TGTGCCAGCAGCGCCAGAACCGGGAGGGAAGTTTACGAGCAGTACTTC. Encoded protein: CASSARTGREVYEQYF.

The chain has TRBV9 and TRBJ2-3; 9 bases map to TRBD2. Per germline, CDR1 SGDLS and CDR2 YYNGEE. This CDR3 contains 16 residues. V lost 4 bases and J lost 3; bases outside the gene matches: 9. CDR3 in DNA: TGTGCCAGCAGCACCTTAGCGGGAGTTGCGACAGATACGCAGTATTTT. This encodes CASSTLAGVATDTQYF.

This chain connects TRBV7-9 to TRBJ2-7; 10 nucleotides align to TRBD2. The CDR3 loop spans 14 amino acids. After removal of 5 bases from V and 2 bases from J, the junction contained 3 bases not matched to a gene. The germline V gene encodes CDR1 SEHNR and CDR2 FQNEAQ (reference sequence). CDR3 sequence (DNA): TGTGCCAGCAGCCCGGGACTAGCGACCTACGAGCAGTACTTC. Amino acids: CASSPGLATYEQYF. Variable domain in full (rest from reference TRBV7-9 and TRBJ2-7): DTGVSQNPRHKITKRGQNVTFRCDPISEHNRLYWYRQTLGQGPEFLTYFQNEAQLEKSRLLSDRFSAERPKGSFSTLEIQRTEQGDSAMYLCASSPGLATYEQYFGPGTRLTVT.

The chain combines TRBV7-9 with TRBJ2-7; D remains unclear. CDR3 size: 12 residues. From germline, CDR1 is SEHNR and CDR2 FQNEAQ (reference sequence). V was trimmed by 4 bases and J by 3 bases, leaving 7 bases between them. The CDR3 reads CASSSYGYEQYF. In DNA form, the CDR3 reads TGTGCCAGCAGCTCCTACGGCTACGAGCAGTACTTC.

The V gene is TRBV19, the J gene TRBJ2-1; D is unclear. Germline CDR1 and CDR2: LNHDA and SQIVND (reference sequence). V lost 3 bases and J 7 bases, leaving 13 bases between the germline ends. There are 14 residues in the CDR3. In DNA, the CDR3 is TGTGCCAGTAGTATGCGACCTATCTTGAATGAGCAGTTCTTC. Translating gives CASSMRPILNEQFF.

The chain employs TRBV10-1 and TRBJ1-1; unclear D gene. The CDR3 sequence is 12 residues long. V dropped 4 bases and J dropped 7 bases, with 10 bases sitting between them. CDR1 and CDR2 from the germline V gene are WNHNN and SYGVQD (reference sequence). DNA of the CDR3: TGCGCCAGCAGTGGAGTCGGCGGTGAAGCTTTCTTT. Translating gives CASSGVGGEAFF.

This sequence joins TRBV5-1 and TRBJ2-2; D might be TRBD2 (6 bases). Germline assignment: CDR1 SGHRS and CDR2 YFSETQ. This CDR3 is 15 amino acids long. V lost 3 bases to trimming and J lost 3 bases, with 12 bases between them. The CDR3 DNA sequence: TGCGCCAGCAGCTGGGGCCCGGGGGACACCGGGGAGCTGTTTTTT. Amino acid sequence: CASSWGPGDTGELFF.

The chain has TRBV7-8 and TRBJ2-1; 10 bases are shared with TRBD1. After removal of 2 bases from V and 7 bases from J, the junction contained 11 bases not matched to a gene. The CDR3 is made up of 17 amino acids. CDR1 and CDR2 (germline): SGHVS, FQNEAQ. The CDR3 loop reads CASSLSGTGAVKNEQFF. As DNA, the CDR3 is TGTGCCAGCAGCTTATCGGGGACAGGGGCCGTGAAGAATGAGCAGTTCTTC.

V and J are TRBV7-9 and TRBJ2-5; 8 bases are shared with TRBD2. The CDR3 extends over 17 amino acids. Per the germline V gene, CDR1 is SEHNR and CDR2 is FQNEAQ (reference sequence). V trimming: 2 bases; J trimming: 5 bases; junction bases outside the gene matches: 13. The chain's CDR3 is CASSLTLAGITRETQYF. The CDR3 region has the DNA TGTGCCAGCAGCTTAACATTAGCGGGAATTACGAGGGAGACCCAGTACTTC.

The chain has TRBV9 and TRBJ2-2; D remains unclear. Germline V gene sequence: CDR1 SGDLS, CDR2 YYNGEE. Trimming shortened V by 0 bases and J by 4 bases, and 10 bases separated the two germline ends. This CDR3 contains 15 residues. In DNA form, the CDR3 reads TGTGCCAGCAGCGTAGCTAGTCTAAGCACCGGGGAGCTGTTTTTT. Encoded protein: CASSVASLSTGELFF.

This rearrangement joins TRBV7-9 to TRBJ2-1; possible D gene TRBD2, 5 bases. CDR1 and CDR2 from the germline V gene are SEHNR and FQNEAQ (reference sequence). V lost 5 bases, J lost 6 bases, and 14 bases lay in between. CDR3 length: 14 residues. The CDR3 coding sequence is TGTGCCAGCAGCCACACTAGGGTTGGCAATGAGCAGTTCTTC. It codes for CASSHTRVGNEQFF.

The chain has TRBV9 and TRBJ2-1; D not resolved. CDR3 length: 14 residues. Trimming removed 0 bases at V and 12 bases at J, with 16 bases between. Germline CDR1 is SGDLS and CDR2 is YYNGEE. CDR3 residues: CASSVATVDRPQFF. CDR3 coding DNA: TGTGCCAGCAGCGTAGCGACCGTGGACCGGCCGCAGTTCTTC.

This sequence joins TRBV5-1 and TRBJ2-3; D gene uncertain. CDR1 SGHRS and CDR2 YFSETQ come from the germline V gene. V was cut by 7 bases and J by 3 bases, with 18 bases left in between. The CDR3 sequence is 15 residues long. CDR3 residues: CASWPDREGTDTQYF. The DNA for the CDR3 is TGCGCCAGCTGGCCAGATAGAGAAGGGACAGATACGCAGTATTTT.

Here the CDR3 DNA reads TGTGCCAGTAGTATGGGAGCGAACACCGGGGAGCTGTTTTTT. This sequence encodes CASSMGANTGELFF. The V gene is TRBV19, the J gene TRBJ2-2, with D possibly being TRBD2 (5 bases). The CDR3 is 14 amino acids. Trimming stripped 3 bases from V and 0 bases from J, with 5 bases between. Germline lookup yields CDR1 LNHDA and CDR2 SQIVND (reference sequence).

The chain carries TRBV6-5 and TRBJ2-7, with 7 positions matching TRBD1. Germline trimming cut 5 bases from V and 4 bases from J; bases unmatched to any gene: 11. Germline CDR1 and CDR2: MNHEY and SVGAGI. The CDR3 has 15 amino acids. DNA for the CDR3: TGTGCCAGCAGTACCAGACAGGGAAAAGCTTACGAGCAGTACTTC. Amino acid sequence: CASSTRQGKAYEQYF.

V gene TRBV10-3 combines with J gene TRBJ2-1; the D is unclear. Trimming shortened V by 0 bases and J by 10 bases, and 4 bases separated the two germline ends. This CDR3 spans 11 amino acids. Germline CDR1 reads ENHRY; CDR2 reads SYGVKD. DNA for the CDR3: TGTGCCATCAGTGAGTCAGGAGAGCAGTTCTTC. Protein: CAISESGEQFF.

As DNA, the CDR3 is TGTGCCAGCAGCTTAAATAGCGGGAGTTGGAATGAGCAGTTCTTC. Translated, it gives CASSLNSGSWNEQFF. This chain links TRBV13 with TRBJ2-1; 9 nucleotides align to TRBD2. The V gene's germline CDR1 is PRHDT and CDR2 FYEKMQ (reference sequence). The CDR3 is 15 residues long. The ends lost 2 bases at V and 7 bases at J; junction bases unmatched: 6.

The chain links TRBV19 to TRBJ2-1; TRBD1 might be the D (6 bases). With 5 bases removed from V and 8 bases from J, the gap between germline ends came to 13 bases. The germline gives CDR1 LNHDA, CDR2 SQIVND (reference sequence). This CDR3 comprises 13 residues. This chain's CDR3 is CASSWQGFDEQFF. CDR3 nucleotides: TGTGCCAGTAGTTGGCAGGGGTTCGATGAGCAGTTCTTC.

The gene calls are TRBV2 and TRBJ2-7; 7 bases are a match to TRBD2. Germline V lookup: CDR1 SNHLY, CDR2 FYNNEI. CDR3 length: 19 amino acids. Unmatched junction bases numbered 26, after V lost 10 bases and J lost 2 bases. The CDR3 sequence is CATHGGGRGSGTQTYEQYF. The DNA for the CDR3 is TGTGCCACACACGGCGGAGGAAGGGGCAGCGGGACCCAGACCTACGAGCAGTACTTC.

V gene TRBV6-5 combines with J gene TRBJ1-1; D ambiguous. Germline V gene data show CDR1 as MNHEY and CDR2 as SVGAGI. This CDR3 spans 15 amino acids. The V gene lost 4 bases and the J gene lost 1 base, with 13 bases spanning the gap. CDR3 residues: CASSLTGNANTEAFF. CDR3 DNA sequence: TGTGCCAGCAGTTTAACCGGGAATGCGAACACTGAAGCTTTCTTT.

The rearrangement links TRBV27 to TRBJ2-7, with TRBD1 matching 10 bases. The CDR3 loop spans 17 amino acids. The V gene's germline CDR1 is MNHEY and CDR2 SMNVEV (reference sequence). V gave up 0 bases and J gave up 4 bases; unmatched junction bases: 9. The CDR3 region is CASSLSVGTGAWYEQYF. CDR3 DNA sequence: TGTGCCAGCAGTTTATCGGTCGGGACAGGGGCCTGGTACGAGCAGTACTTC.

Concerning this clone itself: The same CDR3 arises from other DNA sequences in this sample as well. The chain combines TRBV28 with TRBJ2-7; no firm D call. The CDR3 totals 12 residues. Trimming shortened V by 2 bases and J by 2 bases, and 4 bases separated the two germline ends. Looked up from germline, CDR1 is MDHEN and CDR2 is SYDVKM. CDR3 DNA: TGTGCCAGCAGTTTAGGGACCTACGAGCAGTACTTC. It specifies CASSLGTYEQYF. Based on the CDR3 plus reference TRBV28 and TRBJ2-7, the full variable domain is DVKVTQSSRYLVKRTGEKVFLECVQDMDHENMFWYRQDPGLGLRLIYFSYDVKMKEKGDIPEGYSVSREKKERFSLILESASTNQTSMYLCASSLGTYEQYFGPGTRLTVT.

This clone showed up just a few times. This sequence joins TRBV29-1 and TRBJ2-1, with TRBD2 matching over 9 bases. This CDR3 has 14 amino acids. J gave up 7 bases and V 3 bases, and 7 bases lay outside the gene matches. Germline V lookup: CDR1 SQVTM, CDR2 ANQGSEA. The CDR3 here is CSVDRREGENEQFF. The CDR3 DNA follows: TGCAGCGTTGATCGGCGGGAGGGTGAGAATGAGCAGTTCTTC.

CDR3 coding DNA: TGTGCCAGCAGCCTCCTGGGACCCACCCGGAGGGATGAGCAGTTCTTC. Encoded protein: CASSLLGPTRRDEQFF. This chain uses TRBV27 with TRBJ2-1; D may be TRBD2 (6 bases). The CDR3 consists of 16 residues. Trimming cost V 6 bases and J 8 bases, with 23 bases left between them. From germline, CDR1 is MNHEY and CDR2 SMNVEV (reference sequence).

The CDR3 region is CASSWSNRGGNTIYF. The CDR3 nucleotides are TGTGCCAGCAGCTGGTCCAACAGGGGCGGAAACACCATATATTTT. The chain uses TRBV7-9 and TRBJ1-3, with 7 bases matching TRBD1. The CDR3 is made up of 15 amino acids. Germline CDR1 reads SEHNR; CDR2 reads FQNEAQ (reference sequence). J gave up 4 bases and V 4 bases, and 7 bases lay outside the gene matches.

CDR3 amino acids: CASSLENRGTEAFF. CDR3 sequence (DNA): TGTGCCAGCAGCTTAGAGAACAGGGGCACTGAAGCTTTCTTT. The V call is TRBV7-9, the J call TRBJ1-1, with TRBD1 matching over 7 bases. The ends lost 1 base at V and 4 bases at J; junction bases unmatched: 3. The length of the CDR3 is 14 residues. Germline CDR1 reads SEHNR; CDR2 reads FQNEAQ (reference sequence). The whole variable domain, filled in from reference TRBV7-9 and TRBJ1-1, reads DTGVSQNPRHKITKRGQNVTFRCDPISEHNRLYWYRQTLGQGPEFLTYFQNEAQLEKSRLLSDRFSAERPKGSFSTLEIQRTEQGDSAMYLCASSLENRGTEAFFGQGTRLTVV.